This T cell receptor (beta chain) appears in the sequencing data of a study of blood T cell repertoires in COVID-19. The V end was cut by 4 bases, the J end by 10 bases, with 13 bases between. The germline CDR1 and CDR2 sequences are SGHAT and FQNNGV. This CDR3 region has 13 residues. As handled by the study authors: Scientists estimated how many nucleated cells there were by amplifying reference gene primers. Measured with immunoSEQ multiplex PCR; TCRdb has only the in-frame clones, and not every one. From that table come the V and J calls and clone size; the DNA was used to work out D and trimming. The table shows a few hundred thousand clones, with roughly 89% occurring only once. Recovered Cohort 3 donors showed two negative PCRs, clearance, or symptom resolution.

Sequencing input: PBMCs or T cells enriched from blood (not recorded which). The chain joins TRBV11-2 to TRBJ2-2; possible D gene TRBD2, 5 bases. The origin of this receptor is a woman aged 45-65 years who had recovered from COVID-19. CDR3 in amino acids: CASSSFVEEELFF. The DNA of the CDR3 is TGTGCCAGCAGCTCCTTCGTGGAGGAGGAGCTGTTTTTT. Looking up the rest from reference TRBV11-2 and TRBJ2-2 gives the full variable domain: EAGVAQSPRYKIIEKRQSVAFWCNPISGHATLYWYQQILGQGPKLLIQFQNNGVVDDSQLPKDRFSAERLKGVDSTLKIQPAKLEDSAVYLCASSSFVEEELFFGEGSRLTVL.